The next 22 T cell receptor beta chains were all read from a single sample in a study of response to subunit inactivated influenza vaccine (dated by TCRdb to 2017 to 2018). The library was made by RT-PCR. The instrument was an Illumina HiSeq 2500. The public reads were quality trimmed at Q25 with fastp and then assembled into clones with MiXCR by TCRdb, keeping productive beta chains. All rows with the same CDR3 protein become a single entry with the most common DNA and genes. Within this sample are hundreds of thousands of distinct CDR3 sequences, with roughly 18% of them counted one time only. The top ten constitute about a tenth of the sample. Sequencing used PBMCs from blood, obtained 4 to 6 days after vaccination. These receptors all come from a man aged 50 to 60 who received an inactivated influenza vaccine. Donor details come from another sample of the same person, matched by shared clones.

This clonotype was seen a handful of times. V usage is TRBV5-1 and J usage is TRBJ2-3; 7 bases are a match to TRBD1. CDR1 is SGHRS and CDR2 is YFSETQ in the germline V gene. The CDR3 consists of 16 residues. V lost 1 base to trimming and J lost 0 bases; unmatched junction nucleotides: 5. The CDR3 DNA reads TGCGCCAGCAGCTTGACAGGGGTCCCTAGCACAGATACGCAGTATTTT. Translation gives CASSLTGVPSTDTQYF.

This clonotype occurred many times. V and J are TRBV24-1 and TRBJ2-1, with 7 nucleotides matching TRBD2. The V segment lost 4 bases and the J segment 10 bases; nucleotides outside the gene matches: 12. The CDR3 extends over 15 amino acids. The germline V gene has CDR1 KGHDR and CDR2 SFDVKD. CDR3 sequence (DNA): TGTGCCACCAGTGACCGTACGGGAGGAGGGCGGGAGCAGTTCTTC. This encodes CATSDRTGGGREQFF.

This clonotype showed up many times. The V and J genes are TRBV20-1 and TRBJ1-6; a possible D gene is TRBD1 (6 bases). V shed 3 bases and J shed 0 bases, with 6 bases lying between them. Per germline, CDR1 DFQATT and CDR2 SNEGSKA (reference sequence). This CDR3 contains 14 residues. The CDR3 spells CSARDSSYNSPLHF. In DNA, the CDR3 is TGCAGTGCTAGGGACAGCTCCTATAATTCACCCCTCCACTTT.

The chain couples TRBV9 to TRBJ2-6; tentatively, D is TRBD1 (5 bases). Trimming left V 0 bases short and J 2 bases short, with 6 bases between. CDR3 size: 15 residues. Looked up from germline, CDR1 is SGDLS and CDR2 is YYNGEE. The CDR3, as DNA: TGTGCCAGCAGCGTAGGGGGCACTGGGGCCAACGTCCTGACTTTC. This gives the protein CASSVGGTGANVLTF.

This clonotype was counted a few times. The chain couples TRBV12-3 or TRBV12-4 to TRBJ2-5, with D possibly TRBD1 on 5 matching bases. This CDR3 region has 13 residues. Trimming took off 5 bases at V and 5 bases at J, with 12 bases between the two ends. This CDR3 is CASSPGSWETQYF. DNA for the CDR3: TGTGCCAGCAGTCCAGGGTCTTGGGAGACCCAGTACTTC.

The rearrangement uses TRBV20-1 and TRBJ2-7; possible D gene TRBD1, 5 bases. Trimming took off 1 base at V and 4 bases at J, with 11 bases between the two ends. The CDR3 contains 13 residues. Germline loops: CDR1 DFQATT, CDR2 SNEGSKA (reference sequence). The CDR3 loop reads CSARGSQGYEQYF. CDR3 nucleotide sequence: TGCAGTGCTAGAGGAAGTCAGGGTTACGAGCAGTACTTC.

This clonotype was detected only a few times. V and J are TRBV12-3 or TRBV12-4 and TRBJ2-7; TRBD2 matches 7 bases. The junction had 9 bases not matched to a gene; V was cut back by 1 base and J by 3 bases. The CDR3 has 16 amino acids. The DNA for the CDR3 is TGTGCCAGCAGTTTAGGTGTGGCGGGAGTAATCTACGAGCAGTACTTC. Translation gives CASSLGVAGVIYEQYF.

This clonotype was recorded a few times. The V call is TRBV28, the J call TRBJ2-2; 11 positions agree with TRBD2. Trimming at V came to 6 bases and at J to 7 bases, leaving 4 bases not matched to a gene. Germline CDR1 MDHEN, CDR2 SYDVKM. The CDR3 extends over 14 amino acids. CDR3 DNA: TGTGCCAGCAGAACCGGGACTAGCGGCGGGGAGCTGTTTTTT. Amino acids: CASRTGTSGGELFF.

The rearrangement uses TRBV4-3 and TRBJ2-7, with D perhaps matching TRBD2 (5 bases). V gave up 4 bases and J gave up 4 bases, with 17 bases separating them. The CDR3 is 15 residues long. The V gene's germline CDR1 is LGHNA and CDR2 YSLEER. The CDR3 DNA sequence: TGCGCCAGCAGCCGAGCATTAGGAGGTGGGTACGAGCAGTACTTC. Protein sequence: CASSRALGGGYEQYF.

Ten or more counts support this clonotype. The chain uses TRBV5-1 and TRBJ1-2; D might be TRBD1 (5 bases). The length of the CDR3 is 16 residues. Germline CDR1 SGHRS, CDR2 YFSETQ. V lost 4 bases and J 5 bases, leaving 21 bases between the germline ends. The CDR3 loop is CASSKEAGTPLYGYTF. The CDR3 bases are TGCGCCAGCAGCAAGGAGGCAGGGACGCCTCTTTATGGCTACACCTTC.

V and J are TRBV5-5 and TRBJ2-5; a possible D gene is TRBD2 (6 bases). Germline V gene sequence: CDR1 SGHKS, CDR2 YYEKEE (reference sequence). This CDR3 comprises 13 residues. V lost 3 bases and J lost 5, with 11 bases in between. The CDR3 region has the DNA TGTGCCAGCAGCTCCACCCGGGAGGAGACCCAGTACTTC. This gives the protein CASSSTREETQYF.

This clonotype was seen repeatedly, ten times or more. DNA of the CDR3: TGTGCCAGCAGCTCTGGACGAGGGTTCTACGAGCAGTACTTC. Translating gives CASSSGRGFYEQYF. The V call is TRBV7-2, the J call TRBJ2-7; D is perhaps TRBD2 (5 bases). V dropped 4 bases and J dropped 3 bases, with 13 bases sitting between them. Germline CDR1 is SGHTA and CDR2 is FQGNSA. The CDR3 loop spans 14 amino acids.

This clonotype was observed a handful of times. J is TRBJ2-3 and V is TRBV20-1; 9 bases fit TRBD2. CDR1 and CDR2 (germline): DFQATT, SNEGSKA (reference sequence). The V segment lost 2 bases and the J segment 2 bases; nucleotides outside the gene matches: 5. The CDR3 has 15 residues. CDR3 loop: CSARSTSGSTDTQYF. The CDR3 bases are TGCAGTGCTAGATCGACTAGCGGATCCACAGATACGCAGTATTTT.

This clonotype was recorded a few times. The chain carries TRBV6-5 and TRBJ2-1; TRBD1 agrees at 8 bases. Germline V gives CDR1 MNHEY, CDR2 SVGAGI. The V and J ends lost 0 bases and 10 bases, in that order; junction bases with no gene match: 5. The CDR3 length is 14 residues. CDR3 sequence reads: CASSYSGQGYEQFF. The CDR3 DNA is TGTGCCAGCAGTTACTCCGGACAGGGATACGAGCAGTTCTTC.

Only a few counts were recorded for this clonotype. This chain joins TRBV20-1 and TRBJ2-7; TRBD2 aligns across 7 bases. Losses at the gene ends were 1 base for V and 6 bases for J; bases not matched to a gene: 9. Germline CDR1 and CDR2: DFQATT and SNEGSKA (reference sequence). The CDR3 spans 14 residues. This CDR3 reads CSARVAGDSTEQYF. The CDR3 DNA is TGCAGTGCTAGAGTCGCGGGAGACAGTACCGAGCAGTACTTC.

The rearrangement links TRBV19 to TRBJ2-5, with 8 bases aligning to TRBD1. The J segment lost 6 bases and the V segment lost 10 bases, leaving 10 bases of the junction unmatched. The CDR3 sequence is 13 residues long. From germline, CDR1 is LNHDA and CDR2 SQIVND (reference sequence). The CDR3 bases are TGTGCCACCCGTCCAGGGGGCGGAAAGACCCAGTACTTC. It is translated as CATRPGGGKTQYF.

This clonotype showed up just a few times. V usage is TRBV7-2 and J usage is TRBJ2-7; 7 nucleotides line up with TRBD2. The germline V gene encodes CDR1 SGHTA and CDR2 FQGNSA. The CDR3 contains 15 residues. With 2 bases clipped from V and 6 bases from J, the junction kept 10 bases outside the gene matches. The DNA for the CDR3 is TGTGCCAGCAGCTTAACAAGCGGGAAGCCGGCCGAGCAGTACTTC. As protein: CASSLTSGKPAEQYF.

This rearrangement joins TRBV11-2 to TRBJ2-5; tentatively, D is TRBD1 (6 bases). V lost 2 bases and J 0 bases, leaving 7 bases between the germline ends. The germline gives CDR1 SGHAT, CDR2 FQNNGV. The CDR3 runs 14 residues. Here the CDR3 DNA reads TGTGCCAGCAGCTTATGGACAGACCAAGAGACCCAGTACTTC. Translation gives CASSLWTDQETQYF.

This clonotype came up many times. V and J are TRBV15 and TRBJ2-3; 8 nucleotides align to TRBD2. CDR3 length equals 15 residues. J gave up 4 bases and V 8 bases, and 11 bases lay outside the gene matches. Germline V gene data show CDR1 as LNHNV and CDR2 as YYDKDF (reference sequence). CDR3 amino acids: CATSYRAGRADTQYF. Here the CDR3 DNA reads TGTGCCACCTCATACCGGGCCGGGAGGGCAGATACGCAGTATTTT.

This clonotype was detected many times. The chain carries TRBV29-1 and TRBJ1-2; a possible D gene is TRBD1 (6 bases). The V end was cut by 4 bases, the J end by 8 bases, with 14 bases between. Germline CDR1 SQVTM, CDR2 ANQGSEA. The CDR3 has 12 residues. The CDR3 loop is CSVAWGAKGYTF. As DNA, the CDR3 is TGCAGCGTTGCGTGGGGGGCTAAAGGCTACACCTTC.

The V gene is TRBV7-2, the J gene TRBJ2-6; D remains unclear. Germline V gene sequence: CDR1 SGHTA, CDR2 FQGNSA. V was pared by 2 bases and J by 0 bases, with 11 bases between. The CDR3 runs 17 residues. The CDR3 bases are TGTGCCAGCAGCTTAAGGGTTTTGGGCTCTGGGGCCAACGTCCTGACTTTC. Protein: CASSLRVLGSGANVLTF.

The chain uses TRBV6-5 and TRBJ1-2, with 11 bases fitting TRBD1. Germline V gene sequence: CDR1 MNHEY, CDR2 SVGAGI. V lost 3 bases to trimming and J lost 8 bases; unmatched junction nucleotides: 8. The CDR3 spans 15 residues. CDR3 bases: TGTGCCAGCAGTTATATCGGACAGGGGGCACAGGGCTACACCTTC. Translation gives CASSYIGQGAQGYTF.